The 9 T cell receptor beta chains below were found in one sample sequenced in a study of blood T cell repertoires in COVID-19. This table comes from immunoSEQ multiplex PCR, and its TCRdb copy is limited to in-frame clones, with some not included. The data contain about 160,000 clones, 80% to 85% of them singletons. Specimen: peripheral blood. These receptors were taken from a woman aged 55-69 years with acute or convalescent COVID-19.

The CDR3 reads CASSFGGLAGGTDTQYF. The CDR3 DNA follows: TGTGCCAGCAGTTTTGGGGGACTAGCGGGGGGCACAGATACGCAGTATTTT. The chain employs TRBV28 and TRBJ2-3; 14 bases map to TRBD2. CDR3 length: 17 amino acids. Germline CDR1 MDHEN, CDR2 SYDVKM. V shed 3 bases, J shed 1 base, and the junction held 3 bases outside the gene matches.

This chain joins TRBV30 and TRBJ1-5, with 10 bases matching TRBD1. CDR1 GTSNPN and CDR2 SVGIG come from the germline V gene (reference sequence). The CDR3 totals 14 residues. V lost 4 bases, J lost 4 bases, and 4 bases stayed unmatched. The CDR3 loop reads CAWTQGQGNQPQHF. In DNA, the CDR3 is TGTGCCTGGACTCAGGGACAGGGGAATCAGCCCCAGCATTTT.

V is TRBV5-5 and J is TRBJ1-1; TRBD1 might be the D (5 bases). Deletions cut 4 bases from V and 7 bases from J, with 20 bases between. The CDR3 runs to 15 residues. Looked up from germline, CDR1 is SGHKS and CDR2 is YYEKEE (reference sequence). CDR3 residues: CASSVDPQVAREAFF. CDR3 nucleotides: TGTGCCAGCAGCGTCGACCCACAGGTCGCCCGTGAAGCTTTCTTT.

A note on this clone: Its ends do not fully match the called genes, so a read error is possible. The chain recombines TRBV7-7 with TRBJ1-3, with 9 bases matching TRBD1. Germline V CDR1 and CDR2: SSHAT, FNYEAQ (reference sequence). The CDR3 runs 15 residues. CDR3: CASSSGQGPGNTIYF. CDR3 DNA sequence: TGTGCTAGCAGCTCGGGACAGGGACCTGGAAACACCATATATTTT.

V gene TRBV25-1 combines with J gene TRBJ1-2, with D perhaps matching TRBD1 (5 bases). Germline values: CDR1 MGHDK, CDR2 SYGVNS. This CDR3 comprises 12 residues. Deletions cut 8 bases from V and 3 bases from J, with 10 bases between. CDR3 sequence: CASQTDDYGYTF. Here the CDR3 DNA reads TGTGCCAGCCAGACAGACGACTATGGCTACACCTTC.

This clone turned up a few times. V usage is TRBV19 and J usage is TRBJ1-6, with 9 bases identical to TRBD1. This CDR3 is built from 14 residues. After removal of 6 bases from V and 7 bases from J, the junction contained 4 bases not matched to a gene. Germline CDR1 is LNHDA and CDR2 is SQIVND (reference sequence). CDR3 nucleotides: TGTGCCAGTAGAACGACAGGGGGGAATTCACCCCTCCACTTT. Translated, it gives CASRTTGGNSPLHF.

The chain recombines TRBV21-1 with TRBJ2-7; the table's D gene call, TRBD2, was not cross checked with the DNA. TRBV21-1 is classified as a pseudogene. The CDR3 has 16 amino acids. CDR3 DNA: TGTGCCAGCAGCAAAGATGAGCGAGGGGGGGCCTACGAGCAGTACTTC. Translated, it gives CASSKDERGGAYEQYF.

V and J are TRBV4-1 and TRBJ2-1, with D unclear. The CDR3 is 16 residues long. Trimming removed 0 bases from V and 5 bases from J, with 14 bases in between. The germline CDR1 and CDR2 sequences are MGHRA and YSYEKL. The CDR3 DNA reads TGCGCCAGCAGCCAAGAAGCGTTTCACTCGGACAATGAGCAGTTCTTC. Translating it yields CASSQEAFHSDNEQFF.

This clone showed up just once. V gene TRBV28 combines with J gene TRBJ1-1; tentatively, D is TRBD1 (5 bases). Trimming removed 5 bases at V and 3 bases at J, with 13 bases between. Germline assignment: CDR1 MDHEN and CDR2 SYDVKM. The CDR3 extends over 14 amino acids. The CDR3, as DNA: TGTGCCAGCAGTACCACAGGCGGGGACACTGAAGCTTTCTTT. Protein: CASSTTGGDTEAFF. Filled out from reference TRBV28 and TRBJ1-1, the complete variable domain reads DVKVTQSSRYLVKRTGEKVFLECVQDMDHENMFWYRQDPGLGLRLIYFSYDVKMKEKGDIPEGYSVSREKKERFSLILESASTNQTSMYLCASSTTGGDTEAFFGQGTRLTVV.